The text below deals with one TCR beta chain. Its matching antigen is unknown. TCRdb's table, derived via immunoSEQ multiplex PCR, lists solely in-frame clones and lacks some. The sample lists around 17,000 clones, 85% occurring once. The data originate from a study of T cells after posttransplantation cyclophosphamide. Methotrexate plus calcineurin inhibitor accompanied controls' myeloablative marrow transplants; sampling was 1 year later. The CDR3 covers 19 residues. Germline V gene sequence: CDR1 SGHVS, CDR2 FNYEAQ. The V gene end was trimmed by 5 bases and the J gene end by 9 bases; junction bases not matched to a gene: 17. Study results and limitations: After PTCy, TRB diversity resembled that of CNI/methotrexate controls. Later post-transplant blood repertoires were often dominated by donor CD8+ memory clones. Skin or GI-infiltrating T cells shared few TRB sequences with blood.

The sequenced sample was PBMCs, obtained after allogeneic stem cell transplant with calcineurin inhibitor and methotrexate. This chain joins TRBV7-6 and TRBJ2-1, with 15 bases that match TRBD2. This clonotype was sampled from a female patient aged 18 to 35 who received an allogeneic stem cell transplant from an unrelated donor, was CMV-positive, and had acute and chronic GVHD. The graft donor may be the source of some T cells. This chain's CDR3 is CASSPWTSGRAGDASEQFF. The CDR3 bases are TGTGCCAGCAGCCCGTGGACTAGCGGGAGGGCCGGTGATGCATCTGAGCAGTTCTTC.